The present T cell receptor (beta chain) was sequenced within a study of siplizumab effects on memory and regulatory T cells. CDR1 is KGHSH, CDR2 LQKENI, per germline. The CDR3 has 15 amino acids. V lost 5 bases and J lost 7; bases outside the gene matches: 6. The mixed lymphocyte reaction cells were cocultured at 37°C for roughly six days. Some clones are missing from TCRdb's copy, which holds only in-frame ones; the method was immunoSEQ multiplex PCR. Among roughly 14,000 clones listed, approximately 49% were seen once. This clone was seen a few times. Its antigen is unidentified. The V and J genes are TRBV18 and TRBJ2-1, with 12 nucleotides matching TRBD2. Source material: CFSE-low (dividing) CD4+ T cells sorted from an allogeneic mixed lymphocyte reaction. The origin of this receptor is a human donor in good health; the cells came from an allogeneic mixed lymphocyte reaction. As DNA, the CDR3 is TGTGCCAGCTCAGCCTATCTAGCGGGAGGGAATGAGCAGTTCTTC. Its translation is CASSAYLAGGNEQFF.